The sequence of this T cell receptor (beta chain) was determined in a study of regulatory T cells in long-lasting Graves disease. In the study overall: The antithyroid drugs taken by newly diagnosed Graves' patients had been used for under 3 months. Study findings and constraints: TRBV28, TRBJ1-2 and TRBJ2-5 were segments that persistent disease favored.

As for time point: newly diagnosed GD, antithyroid drugs for less than 3 months. Extracted RNA from PBMCs served as the source of the TCR library. The authors built TCR beta libraries using iRepertoire HTBI primers and Arm-PCR of CDR3 regions. TCRdb called the multiplex PCR reads again in MiXCR, with one record for every CDR3 protein. The sample has 550,000 to 650,000 distinct CDR3 sequences, around 16% seen once. Of note for this clonotype: Antigen: not known.

The CDR3 is 15 residues long. The V gene's germline CDR1 is DFQATT and CDR2 SNEGSKA (reference sequence). The V segment lost 0 bases and the J segment 7 bases; nucleotides outside the gene matches: 9. These same data were also listed under a study on T cells in Graves' hyperthyroidism and ophthalmopathy. From that study: HTBI primers were used for first-round RT-PCR of the TCR CDR3.

The chain employs TRBV20-1 and TRBJ2-4, with 7 bases matching TRBD2. Sequencing used peripheral blood mononuclear cells (PBMCs), obtained at new diagnosis, from a patient treated with antithyroid drugs. The sequence was obtained from a man between 18 and 35 years old with Graves disease. CDR3 nucleotides: TGCAGTGCTAGAGATCGAGGTAGCGGGCGGAACATTCAGTACTTC. As protein: CSARDRGSGRNIQYF.